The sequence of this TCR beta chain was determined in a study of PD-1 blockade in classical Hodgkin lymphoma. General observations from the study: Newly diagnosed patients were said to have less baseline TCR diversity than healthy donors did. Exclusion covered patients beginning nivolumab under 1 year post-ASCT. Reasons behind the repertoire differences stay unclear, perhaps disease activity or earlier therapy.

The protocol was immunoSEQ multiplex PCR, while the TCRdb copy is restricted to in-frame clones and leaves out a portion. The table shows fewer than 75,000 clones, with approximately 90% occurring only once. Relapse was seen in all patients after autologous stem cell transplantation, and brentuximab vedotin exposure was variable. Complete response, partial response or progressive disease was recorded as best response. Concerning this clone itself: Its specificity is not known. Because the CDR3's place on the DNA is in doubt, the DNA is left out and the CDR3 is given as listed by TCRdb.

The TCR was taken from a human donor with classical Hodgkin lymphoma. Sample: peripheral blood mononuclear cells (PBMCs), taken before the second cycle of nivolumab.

This CDR3 is CASSELRAGRTDTQYF. This sequence joins TRBV6-1 and TRBJ2-3. CDR1 and CDR2 from the germline V gene are MNHNS and SASEGT. The CDR3 numbers 16 amino acids, ends counted.